The 30 T cell receptor beta chains below come from one sample, sequenced in a study of blood T cell repertoires in COVID-19. Profiling relied on immunoSEQ multiplex PCR, and the TCRdb table lists in-frame clones only, not all of them. Among 290,000 or so clones listed, 85% to 90% were seen once. Sequenced: peripheral blood. These receptors all stem from a man aged 65 to 79 with acute or convalescent COVID-19.

This chain uses TRBV5-1 with TRBJ2-7; tentatively, D is TRBD1 (6 bases). Germline-derived CDR1 and CDR2 are SGHRS and YFSETQ. The V and J ends lost 0 bases and 4 bases respectively, with 14 bases between them. The length of the CDR3 is 15 residues. CDR3 loop: CASSLGAGAGYEQYF. The DNA of the CDR3 is TGCGCCAGCAGCTTGGGGGCAGGGGCCGGGTACGAGCAGTACTTC. Full variable domain (outside the CDR3, taken from reference TRBV5-1 and TRBJ2-7): KAGVTQTPRYLIKTRGQQVTLSCSPISGHRSVSWYQQTPGQGLQFLFEYFSETQRNKGNFPGRFSGRQFSNSRSEMNVSTLELGDSALYLCASSLGAGAGYEQYFGPGTRLTVT.

The chain recombines TRBV10-3 with TRBJ2-2, with 10 nucleotides matching TRBD2. From germline, CDR1 is ENHRY and CDR2 SYGVKD. CDR3 length: 15 residues. V was clipped by 8 bases and J by 1 base; unmatched bases: 4. The CDR3 protein is CAIGRLAGNTGELFF. DNA for the CDR3: TGTGCCATCGGGAGACTAGCGGGGAACACCGGGGAGCTGTTTTTT.

This clone appeared a few times. The chain recombines TRBV9 with TRBJ2-7, with 9 positions matching TRBD2. The CDR3 runs to 14 residues. Germline V CDR1 and CDR2: SGDLS, YYNGEE. Trimming took 4 bases from V and 6 from J; bases not matched to a gene: 8. CDR3 residues: CASSPIAGAVEQYF. The CDR3 DNA sequence: TGTGCCAGCAGCCCTATAGCGGGAGCAGTCGAGCAGTACTTC.

The V gene is TRBV3-1 (or the pseudogene TRBV3-2), the J gene TRBJ2-7, with D possibly TRBD1 on 5 matching bases. The CDR3 loop spans 11 amino acids. From germline, CDR1 is LGHDT and CDR2 YNNKEL (reference sequence). Deletions cut 8 bases from V and 5 bases from J, with 10 bases between. The CDR3: CASFRQNEQYF. CDR3 in DNA: TGTGCCAGCTTCCGACAGAACGAGCAGTACTTC.

A remark on this clone: A junction end diverges from the germline sequence, so it may reflect a read error. The V and J genes are TRBV5-6 and TRBJ2-2, with D perhaps matching TRBD1 (5 bases). Per germline, CDR1 SGHDT and CDR2 YYEEEE. There are 13 residues in the CDR3. CDR3 region: CASSLDNRGELFF. The CDR3 nucleotides are TGTGCCAGCAGTTTGGACAACCGCGGGGAGCTGTTTTTT.

The chain links TRBV6-2 or TRBV6-3 to TRBJ2-5; 10 positions agree with TRBD2. Unmatched junction bases numbered 10, after V lost 4 bases and J lost 5 bases. The germline gives CDR1 MNHEY, CDR2 SVGEGT. The CDR3 spans 16 residues. In DNA form, the CDR3 reads TGTGCCAGCAGTTTTCCTAGCGGGAGACTCCGGGAGACCCAGTACTTC. As protein: CASSFPSGRLRETQYF.

V is TRBV27 and J is TRBJ2-7, with a possible D match to TRBD1 (7 bases). This CDR3 is 16 amino acids long. The V end lost 0 bases, the J end lost 2 bases, and 14 bases lay between the germline ends. Germline lookup yields CDR1 MNHEY and CDR2 SMNVEV (reference sequence). The CDR3, as DNA: TGTGCCAGCAGTTTATCGCAGGGGGGTGGCCCCTACGAGCAGTACTTC. It yields the protein CASSLSQGGGPYEQYF.

The CDR3 loop is CATSPRGRSYNEQFF. CDR3 in DNA: TGTGCCACCAGTCCAAGAGGCAGATCCTACAATGAGCAGTTCTTC. The chain employs TRBV24-1 and TRBJ2-1; D remains ambiguous. CDR3 length equals 15 residues. Trimming stripped 6 bases from V and 1 base from J, with 12 bases between. Per the germline V gene, CDR1 is KGHDR and CDR2 is SFDVKD.

This clone appeared a few times. The CDR3: CASSPRDNGGYTF. The DNA of the CDR3 is TGTGCCAGCTCACCACGGGACAACGGTGGCTACACCTTC. This chain uses TRBV18 with TRBJ1-2, with TRBD1 as a possible D gene (6 bases). V was cut by 1 base and J by 7 bases, with 10 bases left in between. Germline V gene data show CDR1 as KGHSH and CDR2 as LQKENI. The CDR3 covers 13 residues.

The chain joins TRBV5-4 to TRBJ1-1; D unresolved. V shed 4 bases and J shed 0 bases, with 7 bases lying between them. The CDR3 extends over 13 amino acids. Germline V gives CDR1 SGHNT, CDR2 YYREEE (reference sequence). This chain's CDR3 is CASSRVVNTEAFF. Here the CDR3 DNA reads TGTGCCAGCAGCCGAGTGGTGAACACTGAAGCTTTCTTT.

A few counts support this clone. The genes are TRBV29-1 and TRBJ1-5, with 10 bases identical to TRBD1. The CDR3 runs 15 residues. The ends lost 6 bases at V and 5 bases at J; junction bases unmatched: 10. Germline-derived CDR1 and CDR2 are SQVTM and ANQGSEA. The CDR3 nucleotides are TGCAGCGTGAGGGCCGGGACAGGGGACGATCAGCCCCAGCATTTT. Amino acid sequence: CSVRAGTGDDQPQHF.

The chain has TRBV4-1 and TRBJ2-1; TRBD2 agrees at 8 bases. Germline assignment: CDR1 MGHRA and CDR2 YSYEKL. The ends lost 2 bases at V and 12 bases at J; junction bases unmatched: 9. CDR3 length: 14 residues. The CDR3 protein is CASSQSSGQPGQFF. CDR3 sequence (DNA): TGCGCCAGCAGCCAATCTAGCGGGCAGCCGGGGCAGTTCTTC.

The chain is built from TRBV5-4 and TRBJ1-1; TRBD1 matches at 8 bases. There are 16 residues in the CDR3. V gave up 4 bases and J gave up 4 bases; unmatched junction bases: 12. CDR1 is SGHNT, CDR2 YYREEE, per germline (reference sequence). The CDR3 DNA is TGTGCCAGCAGCCCCGGGGGACAGGCCGGCGGCACTGAAGCTTTCTTT. Encoded protein: CASSPGGQAGGTEAFF.

The chain is built from TRBV5-4 and TRBJ2-2, with D possibly TRBD1 on 6 matching bases. CDR3 length: 14 residues. CDR1 SGHNT and CDR2 YYREEE come from the germline V gene (reference sequence). Trimming took off 4 bases at V and 6 bases at J, with 13 bases between the two ends. The CDR3 protein is CASSRNREPGELFF. The CDR3 DNA reads as TGTGCCAGCAGCCGAAACAGGGAACCCGGGGAGCTGTTTTTT.

This sequence joins TRBV6-5 and TRBJ1-2; 9 positions agree with TRBD1. The CDR3 runs 15 residues. Germline V CDR1 and CDR2: MNHEY, SVGAGI. V lost 5 bases, J lost 6 bases, and 10 bases stayed unmatched. The CDR3 sequence: CASSPGPGTGNGYTF. CDR3 coding DNA: TGTGCCAGCAGTCCCGGCCCCGGGACAGGGAATGGCTACACCTTC.

CDR3 DNA sequence: TGCGCCAGCAGCCCTGCAGGGGGCATGGGCAATCAGCCCCAGCATTTT. Its protein is CASSPAGGMGNQPQHF. The rearrangement uses TRBV23-1 and TRBJ1-5, with TRBD1 matching 8 bases. TRBV23-1 is an ORF, with its function uncertain. This CDR3 region has 16 residues. V shed 6 bases, J shed 2 bases, and the junction held 9 bases outside the gene matches.

This chain uses TRBV5-1 with TRBJ2-7; D perhaps matches TRBD1 (7 bases). Germline V lookup: CDR1 SGHRS, CDR2 YFSETQ. V lost 2 bases, J lost 5 bases, and 14 bases lay in between. The CDR3 has 14 amino acids. The CDR3 sequence is CASSLGGGGNEQYF. The CDR3 DNA reads TGCGCCAGCAGCTTAGGAGGGGGCGGGAACGAGCAGTACTTC.

The DNA of the CDR3 is TGCGCCAGCAGCTTGGGCCAAACAGGGCTGGCCGGAAACACCATATATTTT. Residues: CASSLGQTGLAGNTIYF. This chain connects TRBV5-1 to TRBJ1-3, with D perhaps matching TRBD1 (6 bases). With 0 bases removed from V and 4 bases from J, the gap between germline ends came to 17 bases. This CDR3 has 17 amino acids. CDR1 is SGHRS, CDR2 YFSETQ, per germline.

In this sample, this clone turned up once. The rearrangement uses TRBV5-8 and TRBJ1-5; 10 positions agree with TRBD1. With 2 bases clipped from V and 5 bases from J, the junction kept 4 bases outside the gene matches. The CDR3 has 15 residues. Germline CDR1 and CDR2: SGHTS and YDEGEE. CDR3 DNA sequence: TGTGCCAGCAGCTTCGGGGACAGGGGTGATCAGCCCCAGCATTTT. This codes for CASSFGDRGDQPQHF.

This rearrangement joins TRBV18 to TRBJ1-2; 7 positions match TRBD1. Losses at the gene ends were 0 bases for V and 2 bases for J; bases not matched to a gene: 6. Germline CDR1 and CDR2: KGHSH and LQKENI. This CDR3 is built from 16 residues. Here the CDR3 reads CASSPPTGAINYGYTF. CDR3 DNA: TGTGCCAGCTCACCACCAACAGGGGCGATAAACTATGGCTACACCTTC. The variable domain in full, completed from reference TRBV18 and TRBJ1-2, reads NAGVMQNPRHLVRRRGQEARLRCSPMKGHSHVYWYRQLPEEGLKFMVYLQKENIIDESGMPKERFSAEFPKEGPSILRIQQVVRGDSAAYFCASSPPTGAINYGYTFGSGTRLTVV.

The chain couples TRBV27 to TRBJ1-5, with no clear D. The germline V gene encodes CDR1 MNHEY and CDR2 SMNVEV (reference sequence). Trimming removed 3 bases at V and 7 bases at J, with 10 bases between. CDR3 length: 13 residues. The CDR3, as DNA: TGTGCCAGCAGTTTCGACGACACCCAGCCCCAGCATTTT. Translation gives CASSFDDTQPQHF.

This clone was seen a single time. The chain carries TRBV7-2 and TRBJ1-2, with D possibly matching TRBD1 (5 bases). Trimming removed 4 bases at V and 4 bases at J, with 16 bases between. The CDR3 length is 15 residues. Looked up from germline, CDR1 is SGHTA and CDR2 is FQGNSA. This CDR3 reads CASSSTPTVPYGYTF. In nucleotides, the CDR3 is TGTGCCAGCAGCTCCACCCCGACAGTACCCTATGGCTACACCTTC.

The chain combines TRBV4-3 with TRBJ2-2; 12 bases fit TRBD2. V was pared by 3 bases and J by 7 bases, with 18 bases of the junction left unmatched. Germline V gives CDR1 LGHNA, CDR2 YSLEER. The CDR3 contains 20 residues. The CDR3 DNA reads as TGCGCCAGCAGCCAGGGGGCTTGGCTAGCGGGGGGGCCTAAGGACGGGGAGCTGTTTTTT. Protein: CASSQGAWLAGGPKDGELFF.

This chain joins TRBV4-3 and TRBJ1-2; possibly TRBD1 for D (5 bases). V lost 0 bases and J lost 7, with 12 bases in between. This CDR3 is built from 14 residues. CDR1 LGHNA and CDR2 YSLEER come from the germline V gene. CDR3 region: CASSQEWQGPGYTF. In DNA, the CDR3 is TGCGCCAGCAGCCAAGAATGGCAGGGTCCTGGCTACACCTTC.

This clone was counted a single time. V is TRBV9 and J is TRBJ2-5; D ambiguous. The V end was cut by 2 bases, the J end by 7 bases, with 12 bases between. The CDR3 consists of 13 residues. In germline, CDR1 is SGDLS, CDR2 YYNGEE. This CDR3 is CASSVHKRGTQYF. CDR3 nucleotide sequence: TGTGCCAGCAGCGTCCACAAGCGAGGGACCCAGTACTTC.

The V and J genes are TRBV7-7 and TRBJ2-3, with D maybe TRBD2 (6 bases). Germline V gives CDR1 SSHAT, CDR2 FNYEAQ (reference sequence). Trimming took off 6 bases at V and 7 bases at J, with 14 bases between the two ends. The length of the CDR3 is 13 residues. DNA of the CDR3: TGTGCCAGCAGTGCCGGGACTGAGAATACGCAGTATTTT. Encoded protein: CASSAGTENTQYF.

V usage is TRBV14 and J usage is TRBJ1-1; 7 positions match TRBD1. The CDR3 covers 15 residues. J was trimmed by 3 bases and V by 3 bases; bases with no gene match: 7. CDR1 and CDR2 from the germline V gene are SGHDN and FVKESK. The CDR3 DNA reads TGTGCCAGCAGCCAGACAGGGTGGCAGGACACTGAAGCTTTCTTT. This gives the protein CASSQTGWQDTEAFF.

This chain links TRBV5-4 with TRBJ1-4; maybe TRBD1 (6 bases). This CDR3 comprises 13 residues. Trimming shortened V by 6 bases and J by 8 bases, and 14 bases separated the two germline ends. Germline V CDR1 and CDR2: SGHNT, YYREEE (reference sequence). The CDR3 region is CASTLQGNEKLFF. CDR3 bases: TGTGCCAGCACGCTACAGGGAAACGAAAAACTGTTTTTT.

The J gene is TRBJ1-1, the V gene TRBV5-4; TRBD1 matches at 9 bases. From germline, CDR1 is SGHNT and CDR2 YYREEE (reference sequence). This CDR3 has 15 residues. With 3 bases clipped from V and 1 base from J, the junction kept 4 bases outside the gene matches. The CDR3 sequence is CASSWDRVGNTEAFF. In DNA, the CDR3 is TGTGCCAGCAGCTGGGACAGGGTGGGGAACACTGAAGCTTTCTTT. Full variable domain (outside the CDR3, taken from reference TRBV5-4 and TRBJ1-1): ETGVTQSPTHLIKTRGQQVTLRCSSQSGHNTVSWYQQALGQGPQFIFQYYREEENGRGNFPPRFSGLQFPNYSSELNVNALELDDSALYLCASSWDRVGNTEAFFGQGTRLTVV.

V gene TRBV28 combines with J gene TRBJ1-5; TRBD1 aligns across 11 bases. The CDR3 is 16 residues long. The germline V gene encodes CDR1 MDHEN and CDR2 SYDVKM. V lost 5 bases, J lost 7 bases, and 10 bases stayed unmatched. The CDR3 nucleotides read TGTGCCAGCAGTATCCCGGGGGGACAGGGGGACCAGCCCCAGCATTTT. Translation: CASSIPGGQGDQPQHF.